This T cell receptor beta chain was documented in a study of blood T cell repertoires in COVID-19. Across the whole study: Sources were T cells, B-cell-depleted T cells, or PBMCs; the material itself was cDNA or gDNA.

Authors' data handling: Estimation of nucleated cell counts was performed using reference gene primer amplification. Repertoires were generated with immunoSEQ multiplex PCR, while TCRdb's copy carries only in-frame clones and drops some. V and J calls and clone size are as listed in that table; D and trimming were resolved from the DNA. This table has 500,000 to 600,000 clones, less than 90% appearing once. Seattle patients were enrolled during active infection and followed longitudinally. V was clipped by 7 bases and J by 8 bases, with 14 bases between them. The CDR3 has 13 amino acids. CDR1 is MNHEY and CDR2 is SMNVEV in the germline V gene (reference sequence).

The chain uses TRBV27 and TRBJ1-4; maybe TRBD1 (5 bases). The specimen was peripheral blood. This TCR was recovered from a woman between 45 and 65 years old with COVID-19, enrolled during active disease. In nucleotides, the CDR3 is TGTGCCAGCAACAGGCGGCAGGGCGAAAAACTGTTTTTT. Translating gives CASNRRQGEKLFF.